The 14 T cell receptor beta chains below were found in one sample sequenced in a study of cytomegalovirus exposure and HLA in healthy donors. Both 60 Vbeta primers and 13 Jbeta primers went into the PCR. Assay: immunoSEQ multiplex PCR; the TCRdb copy retains only in-frame clones and omits some. Among approximately 170,000 clones listed, 70% to 80% were seen once. Sequencing was done on a sample of PBMCs. These receptors all come from a woman in her twenties or thirties in good health and CMV-seropositive.

CDR3 protein: CASSTGGNEKLFF. CDR3 sequence (DNA): TGTGCCAGCTCGACAGGGGGCAATGAAAAACTGTTTTTT. V is TRBV18 and J is TRBJ1-4, with 10 positions matching TRBD1. Looked up from germline, CDR1 is KGHSH and CDR2 is LQKENI. The CDR3 runs to 13 residues. V was clipped by 6 bases and J by 5 bases; unmatched bases: 0. Supplemented by reference TRBV18 and TRBJ1-4, the full variable domain reads NAGVMQNPRHLVRRRGQEARLRCSPMKGHSHVYWYRQLPEEGLKFMVYLQKENIIDESGMPKERFSAEFPKEGPSILRIQQVVRGDSAAYFCASSTGGNEKLFFGSGTQLSVL.

The V call is TRBV19, the J call TRBJ1-2, with D unresolved. Germline CDR1 is LNHDA and CDR2 is SQIVND (reference sequence). This CDR3 is built from 13 residues. Trimming pared 1 base from V and 2 bases from J, leaving 5 bases between. CDR3 nucleotide sequence: TGTGCCAGTAGTATAGGGGAGAACTATGGCTACACCTTC. Its translation is CASSIGENYGYTF.

V and J are TRBV7-7 and TRBJ2-3; D is uncertain. Trimming took off 5 bases at V and 3 bases at J, with 9 bases between the two ends. The CDR3 has 13 amino acids. CDR1 and CDR2 from the germline V gene are SSHAT and FNYEAQ (reference sequence). CDR3 sequence (DNA): TGTGCCAGCAGCCCTATTGTAACAGATACGCAGTATTTT. Its protein product is CASSPIVTDTQYF.

The gene calls are TRBV27 and TRBJ1-5, with TRBD1 identical over 7 bases. Germline CDR1 is MNHEY and CDR2 is SMNVEV (reference sequence). There are 15 residues in the CDR3. The ends lost 8 bases at V and 1 base at J; junction bases unmatched: 8. The CDR3 region is CASSVTGSSNQPQHF. The CDR3 DNA reads as TGTGCCAGCTCCGTGACAGGGTCAAGCAATCAGCCCCAGCATTTT.

This clone was seen just once. This chain joins TRBV4-1 and TRBJ1-5; perhaps TRBD1 as D (5 bases). Looked up from germline, CDR1 is MGHRA and CDR2 is YSYEKL. This CDR3 comprises 14 residues. Trimming shortened V by 4 bases and J by 5 bases, and 12 bases separated the two germline ends. The CDR3 DNA sequence: TGCGCCAGCAGCCTGGGGGGGATCGATCAGCCCCAGCATTTT. Translation gives CASSLGGIDQPQHF.

The J gene is TRBJ1-1, the V gene TRBV19; 7 bases fit TRBD1. This CDR3 comprises 14 residues. Germline V gene sequence: CDR1 LNHDA, CDR2 SQIVND (reference sequence). V lost 4 bases and J lost 7; bases outside the gene matches: 9. CDR3 DNA sequence: TGTGCCAGTAGTACAAACTTAAACAGGGGTGAAGCTTTCTTT. Residues: CASSTNLNRGEAFF.

J is TRBJ2-3 and V is TRBV9; 7 bases align to TRBD2. The CDR3 runs to 17 residues. J was trimmed by 5 bases and V by 1 base; bases with no gene match: 13. Germline-derived CDR1 and CDR2 are SGDLS and YYNGEE. The CDR3 DNA sequence: TGTGCCAGCAGCGTACATACTAGCGTGGGTTTAGTAGATACGCAGTATTTT. Residues: CASSVHTSVGLVDTQYF.

V gene TRBV2 combines with J gene TRBJ2-1, with D perhaps TRBD1 (5 bases). This CDR3 region has 13 residues. Trimming removed 2 bases at V and 6 bases at J, with 8 bases between. The V gene's germline CDR1 is SNHLY and CDR2 FYNNEI. CDR3 region: CASSEWGTNEQFF. CDR3 sequence (DNA): TGTGCCAGCAGTGAATGGGGCACCAATGAGCAGTTCTTC.

This sequence joins TRBV6-6 and TRBJ2-1; no reliable D call. CDR1 is MNHNY and CDR2 is SVGAGI in the germline V gene (reference sequence). V was trimmed by 2 bases and J by 0 bases, leaving 8 bases between them. The CDR3 covers 15 residues. This CDR3 is CASSYEPGSYNEQFF. DNA of the CDR3: TGTGCCAGCAGTTACGAGCCAGGCTCCTACAATGAGCAGTTCTTC.

This sequence joins TRBV2 and TRBJ2-7; maybe TRBD2 (5 bases). Looked up from germline, CDR1 is SNHLY and CDR2 is FYNNEI. V lost 5 bases to trimming and J lost 8 bases, with 10 bases between them. This CDR3 is 11 amino acids long. The CDR3 loop reads CASSNDGKQYF. CDR3 DNA: TGTGCCAGCAGTAACGACGGGAAGCAGTACTTC. The variable domain in full, with the rest retrieved from reference TRBV2 and TRBJ2-7, is EPEVTQTPSHQVTQMGQEVILRCVPISNHLYFYWYRQILGQKVEFLVSFYNNEISEKSEIFDDQFSVERPDGSNFTLKIRSTKLEDSAMYFCASSNDGKQYFGPGTRLTVT.

The gene calls are TRBV6-1 and TRBJ2-7, with D possibly TRBD2 on 5 matching bases. The V gene's germline CDR1 is MNHNS and CDR2 SASEGT. There are 17 residues in the CDR3. Trimming left V 4 bases short and J 3 bases short, with 22 bases between. CDR3 bases: TGTGCCAGCAGTGCCCTGGGCGGAGCGGTTATGGACTACGAGCAGTACTTC. Translating it yields CASSALGGAVMDYEQYF.

CDR3 DNA sequence: TGCAGCGTTGCCTCGGGGAGCACAGATACGCAGTATTTT. Translated: CSVASGSTDTQYF. The rearrangement uses TRBV29-1 and TRBJ2-3; possibly TRBD2 for D (5 bases). V lost 4 bases, J lost 0 bases, and 8 bases lay in between. Germline CDR1 SQVTM, CDR2 ANQGSEA. CDR3 length: 13 amino acids.

V usage is TRBV27 and J usage is TRBJ2-7, with 9 bases matching TRBD2. Germline CDR1 is MNHEY and CDR2 is SMNVEV (reference sequence). The CDR3 spans 13 residues. V trimming: 2 bases; J trimming: 7 bases; junction bases outside the gene matches: 3. The CDR3 here is CASSLAGGVEQYF. CDR3 DNA: TGTGCCAGCAGTTTAGCGGGGGGGGTGGAGCAGTACTTC.

V is TRBV25-1 and J is TRBJ2-3, with TRBD2 as a possible D gene (5 bases). V lost 4 bases to trimming and J lost 1 base, with 18 bases between them. CDR3 length: 17 amino acids. CDR1 and CDR2 (germline): MGHDK, SYGVNS. The chain's CDR3 is CASSGTLPGTRTDTQYF. Written as DNA, the CDR3 is TGTGCCAGCAGTGGGACCTTACCGGGAACCCGCACAGATACGCAGTATTTT.